This T cell receptor beta chain comes out of a study of blood T cell repertoires in COVID-19 (TCRdb year 2020). In terms of the full investigation: Samples covering the acute and convalescent phases of COVID-19 were provided by collaborators in the United States, Italy and Spain. Where available, HLA class I and class II types were taken from metadata supplied by the sample provider and were not determined by assay-based typing. The dataset comprised deeply sampled blood TCRbeta repertoires from subjects exposed to, actively infected with, or recovered from COVID-19. The prospective study material was composed of cDNA or gDNA derived from T cells, B-cell-depleted T cells, or PBMCs. The repertoires were released in a freely available public database intended as a resource for research on the immune response to SARS-CoV-2. The sample metadata nearly always contained a de-identified subject ID, COVID-19 status, age in years and sex. The samples were drawn from two sources: the first 160 participants of the ongoing ImmuneRACE study, and 1,254 subjects contributed by 6 global collaborators.

TCRbeta CDR3 regions were amplified from genomic DNA by means of the immunoSEQ Assay, a bias-controlled multiplex PCR. The authors' pipeline ran thus. Within the assay, amplification of reference gene primers was used to estimate how many nucleated cells each sample contained. To quantify the absolute abundance of each unique TCRbeta CDR3 rearrangement, sequence reads were collapsed and filtered. For each sample, productive Simpson clonality was calculated as the square root of Simpson's diversity index across productive rearrangements. In TCRdb, the immuneACCESS table is reduced to in-frame sequences with V and J assigned. These tables do not hold every clone; where another copy was compared, an unresolved V gene accounts for under half, and the others remain unexplained. V, J and clone size are those of that table, while D and trimming were read from the DNA. This sample has fewer than 350,000 clones in its table, and about 85% of those were observed once. The ten largest make up around 3.9% of the sample.

To note about this clone: No cognate antigen has been identified for it. No per-base quality is available; no much larger clone lies one base away.

The CDR3 covers 14 residues, taking in both the cysteine and the phenylalanine. CDR3 DNA only is kept here, 42 bases in frame from base 1. Per the germline V gene, SQVTM is the CDR1 and ANQGSEA is the CDR2. The V end gives up 5 bases and the J end 5 bases, leaving 6 bases in the junction not matched to a gene. What the work shows at the level of the full study, not this receptor alone: The amount of clinical and demographic metadata varied by source and participant and was provided uncurated.

The collaborating institutions used their own protocols to collect whole blood in K2EDTA tubes. Collaborator samples were shipped for TCRbeta analysis as frozen whole blood, isolated PBMCs, or DNA extracted from either sample type. The sequence joins TRBV29-1 to TRBJ1-3, with TRBD1 matching 10 junction bases. This sequence was found in a woman in her fifties or sixties with active or convalescent COVID-19. Material: peripheral blood. CDR3 reads: CSVLRDRGRNTIYF. The DNA sequence is given as TGCAGCGTTCTCCGGGACAGGGGAAGAAACACCATATATTTT.